This T cell receptor beta chain was found in a study of cytomegalovirus exposure and HLA in healthy donors. General study findings and limits: The study designated roughly 160 TCR beta chains cytomegalovirus-associated. TCR beta chain V- and J-gene trimming was linked, in a later analysis, to a missense variant in DCLRE1C. Most TCR sequences proved rare, with some public TCRs found in many donors.

Donors likely had unrecorded immune exposures despite being nominally healthy when sampled. The germline V gene has CDR1 LGHNA and CDR2 YSLEER. CDR3 size: 16 residues. Trimming removed 0 bases from V and 1 base from J, with 12 bases in between. PCR involved 60 Vbeta and 13 Jbeta primers. Clones were sequenced by immunoSEQ multiplex PCR, and TCRdb holds only the in-frame ones, with some missing. The data show 130,000 to 150,000 clones, roughly 80% seen once. As regards this clone: The antigen is unknown.

Sample: PBMCs. This receptor was identified in a woman aged 25 to 39 in good health and CMV-seronegative. The rearrangement uses TRBV4-3 and TRBJ1-1; a weak D match, TRBD1 (5 bases). In DNA, the CDR3 is TGCGCCAGCAGCCAAGATCTTCTGGGGCCGAACACTGAAGCTTTCTTT. Protein sequence: CASSQDLLGPNTEAFF.